A single sample gave rise to the 20 T cell receptor beta chains below, sequenced in a study of blood T cell repertoires in COVID-19. The method was immunoSEQ multiplex PCR; TCRdb's version includes in-frame clones alone and lacks a portion of them. Of 100,000 to 150,000 clones in the sample, 86% were seen once. What was sequenced was peripheral blood. These receptors all come from a woman aged 65 to 85 with COVID-19, enrolled during active disease.

The chain is built from TRBV28 and TRBJ1-2; the D is unclear. V was shortened by 10 bases and J by 4 bases, with 16 bases between the two germline ends. CDR3 size: 13 residues. The germline gives CDR1 MDHEN, CDR2 SYDVKM. This CDR3 is CAIKLAALYGYTF. DNA for the CDR3: TGTGCCATCAAGCTAGCGGCGCTCTATGGCTACACCTTC.

The V call is TRBV4-1, the J call TRBJ1-1; D may be TRBD1 (6 bases). The V end was cut by 0 bases, the J end by 7 bases, with 12 bases between. The CDR3 covers 14 residues. The germline V gene encodes CDR1 MGHRA and CDR2 YSYEKL. CDR3 nucleotides: TGCGCCAGCAGCCAAGAGAGGGGGTCCCTTGAAGCTTTCTTT. This sequence encodes CASSQERGSLEAFF.

The chain joins TRBV24-1 to TRBJ2-1, with TRBD2 matching over 7 bases. The V gene end was trimmed by 4 bases and the J gene end by 2 bases; junction bases not matched to a gene: 10. CDR1 KGHDR and CDR2 SFDVKD come from the germline V gene. CDR3 size: 17 residues. The CDR3 DNA follows: TGTGCCACCAGTGACCTGGGGAGGGGCCTTACCTACAATGAGCAGTTCTTC. It translates to CATSDLGRGLTYNEQFF.

In its sample, this clone was seen a few times. This chain uses TRBV12-2 with TRBJ2-6; the DNA was not compared with TRBD1, the D call given in the table. TRBV12-2 counts as a pseudogene. This CDR3 comprises 18 residues. The CDR3 DNA sequence: TGTGCAAGTCGCTTTGGACAGCTTTCTAACTCTGGGGCCAACGTCCTGACTTTC. It encodes CASRFGQLSNSGANVLTF.

The rearrangement joins TRBV4-1 to TRBJ1-6; no clear D. The germline gives CDR1 MGHRA, CDR2 YSYEKL. CDR3 length equals 14 residues. The germline V and J ends were trimmed by 1 base and 12 bases, with 13 bases remaining between them. The CDR3 DNA follows: TGCGCCAGCAGCCAAGGACACCTTGCTCAACCCCTCCACTTT. It encodes CASSQGHLAQPLHF.

The chain has TRBV7-2 and TRBJ1-2, with D perhaps TRBD1 (6 bases). Germline lookup yields CDR1 SGHTA and CDR2 FQGNSA. Trimming stripped 2 bases from V and 3 bases from J, with 10 bases between. The CDR3 has 14 amino acids. The CDR3 sequence is CASSLNRVDYGYTF. Here the CDR3 DNA reads TGTGCCAGCAGCTTAAACAGGGTGGACTATGGCTACACCTTC. Full variable domain (remainder filled in from reference TRBV7-2 and TRBJ1-2): GAGVSQSPSNKVTEKGKDVELRCDPISGHTALYWYRQSLGQGLEFLIYFQGNSAPDKSGLPSDRFSAERTGGSVSTLTIQRTQQEDSAVYLCASSLNRVDYGYTFGSGTRLTVV.

The chain couples TRBV14 to TRBJ1-6; D gene ambiguous. The CDR3 sequence is 14 residues long. V was clipped by 0 bases and J by 7 bases, with 7 bases between them. Germline V gene lookup returns CDR1 SGHDN and CDR2 FVKESK. This chain's CDR3 is CASSQDLRNSPLHF. CDR3 bases: TGTGCCAGCAGCCAAGACTTGAGAAATTCACCCCTCCACTTT.

This clone has just one count. V usage is TRBV4-1 and J usage is TRBJ2-7, with D possibly matching TRBD2 (5 bases). The germline V gene encodes CDR1 MGHRA and CDR2 YSYEKL. This CDR3 has 14 amino acids. The germline V and J ends were trimmed by 1 base and 3 bases, with 10 bases remaining between them. CDR3 loop: CASSQGYGVYEQYF. The CDR3 DNA sequence: TGCGCCAGCAGCCAAGGCTACGGGGTCTACGAGCAGTACTTC.

This clone has a single count. The rearrangement uses TRBV10-2 and TRBJ1-6; 7 bases match TRBD1. Germline CDR1 WSHSY, CDR2 SAAADI. Germline trimming cut 5 bases from V and 7 bases from J; bases unmatched to any gene: 5. CDR3 length: 14 residues. The CDR3 loop reads CASSRDRVNSPLHF. In DNA form, the CDR3 reads TGCGCCAGCAGTCGGGACAGAGTCAATTCACCCCTCCACTTT.

V and J are TRBV11-3 and TRBJ1-6, with D possibly matching TRBD1 (6 bases). Germline loops: CDR1 SGHNT, CDR2 YENEEA. Trimming cost V 5 bases and J 8 bases, with 10 bases left between them. The CDR3 is made up of 13 amino acids. The CDR3 bases are TGTGCCAGCAGCAAGTGGACAGATTCACCCCTCCACTTT. The encoded protein is CASSKWTDSPLHF.

The rearrangement uses TRBV9 and TRBJ1-2; TRBD1 matches at 7 bases. Per germline, CDR1 SGDLS and CDR2 YYNGEE. V shed 3 bases, J shed 6 bases, and the junction held 8 bases outside the gene matches. The CDR3 is 14 residues long. The CDR3 bases are TGTGCCAGCAGCGCCCAGACAGGGAGCAATGGCTACACCTTC. It translates to CASSAQTGSNGYTF. The entire variable domain, with the rest obtained from reference TRBV9 and TRBJ1-2, is as follows: DSGVTQTPKHLITATGQRVTLRCSPRSGDLSVYWYQQSLDQGLQFLIQYYNGEERAKGNILERFSAQQFPDLHSELNLSSLELGDSALYFCASSAQTGSNGYTFGSGTRLTVV.

J is TRBJ1-1 and V is TRBV29-1; D is possibly TRBD1 (5 bases). The CDR3 runs to 14 residues. Trimming stripped 5 bases from V and 1 base from J, with 14 bases between. From germline, CDR1 is SQVTM and CDR2 ANQGSEA. As DNA, the CDR3 is TGCAGCGTTCTAAGGGGTACCAAGAACACTGAAGCTTTCTTT. It translates to CSVLRGTKNTEAFF.

This clone was counted once. The J gene is TRBJ1-6, the V gene TRBV7-9; possible D gene TRBD1, 5 bases. Trimming removed 0 bases from V and 9 bases from J, with 12 bases in between. The CDR3 contains 15 residues. Germline values: CDR1 SEHNR, CDR2 FQNEAQ (reference sequence). In DNA form, the CDR3 reads TGTGCCAGCAGCTTAGCCGGAGGGGTCGGTTCACCCCTCCACTTT. Residues: CASSLAGGVGSPLHF.

The chain joins TRBV5-1 to TRBJ2-5; the D is unclear. V lost 0 bases, J lost 4 bases, and 7 bases lay in between. CDR1 is SGHRS and CDR2 is YFSETQ in the germline V gene. CDR3 size: 13 residues. DNA for the CDR3: TGCGCCAGCAGCTTGGTCCCCCGAGAGACCCAGTACTTC. This gives the protein CASSLVPRETQYF.

The chain joins TRBV3-1 (or the pseudogene TRBV3-2) to TRBJ1-2; D might be TRBD1 (5 bases). The CDR3 is 14 amino acids. V shed 0 bases and J shed 7 bases, with 12 bases lying between them. Germline lookup yields CDR1 LGHDT and CDR2 YNNKEL (reference sequence). In DNA form, the CDR3 reads TGTGCCAGCAGCCAAGAAGTCTCAGGGTTTGGCTACACCTTC. This codes for CASSQEVSGFGYTF.

The chain joins TRBV3-1 (or the pseudogene TRBV3-2) to TRBJ1-1; D uncertain. Germline V gene sequence: CDR1 LGHDT, CDR2 YNNKEL (reference sequence). Trimming shortened V by 1 base and J by 1 base, and 7 bases separated the two germline ends. The CDR3 consists of 14 residues. This chain's CDR3 is CASSQANRNTEAFF. The CDR3 bases are TGTGCCAGCAGCCAAGCTAACAGGAACACTGAAGCTTTCTTT.

The chain carries TRBV6-5 and TRBJ2-1; no reliable D call. V lost 4 bases to trimming and J lost 1 base, with 14 bases between them. CDR1 is MNHEY and CDR2 is SVGAGI in the germline V gene. The CDR3 contains 16 residues. CDR3 DNA sequence: TGTGCCAGCAGTTGGGCATTCCGTAGTTCCTACAATGAGCAGTTCTTC. It translates to CASSWAFRSSYNEQFF.

This clone was counted only a few times. This chain uses TRBV5-6 with TRBJ2-5; TRBD2 is a possible D gene (6 bases). The CDR3 has 12 residues. Per the germline V gene, CDR1 is SGHDT and CDR2 is YYEEEE. V gave up 8 bases and J gave up 7 bases, with 15 bases separating them. The CDR3 DNA reads as TGTGCCAGTGGGACTGGTCTGGGGACCCAGTACTTC. This sequence encodes CASGTGLGTQYF.

The rearrangement uses TRBV18 and TRBJ1-2, with D possibly TRBD1 on 5 matching bases. This CDR3 spans 13 amino acids. Trimming took 6 bases from V and 5 from J, leaving 13 bases between them. Germline V CDR1 and CDR2: KGHSH, LQKENI. In DNA form, the CDR3 reads TGTGCCAGCTCGCCCGACAGTAGTTATGGCTACACCTTC. Protein: CASSPDSSYGYTF.

The chain carries TRBV10-3 and TRBJ2-3, with 8 bases fitting TRBD2. There are 16 residues in the CDR3. Germline-derived CDR1 and CDR2 are ENHRY and SYGVKD. The J segment lost 4 bases and the V segment lost 2 bases, leaving 8 bases of the junction unmatched. CDR3 sequence reads: CAISELAGGTPDTQYF. The CDR3 coding sequence is TGTGCCATCAGTGAGCTGGCGGGGGGAACCCCAGATACGCAGTATTTT.